This T cell receptor beta chain was sequenced in a study of blood T cell repertoires in COVID-19. Here immunoSEQ multiplex PCR was the method, and the copy in TCRdb shows in-frame clones only, minus some. The repertoire includes a few hundred thousand clones, more than 75% of them detected once, and approximately 1.2% sits in the top ten. The V end lost 6 bases, the J end lost 0 bases, and 14 bases lay between the germline ends. This CDR3 contains 15 residues. Germline assignment: CDR1 MRHNA and CDR2 SNTAGT. The TCR was taken from a young man who had recovered from COVID-19. The chain links TRBV6-4 to TRBJ1-1; the D is unclear. Material for sequencing was PBMCs or T cells enriched from blood (not recorded which). CDR3 DNA sequence: TGTGCCAGCAGCACGGGCGGGCGCATGAACACTGAAGCTTTCTTT. This codes for CASSTGGRMNTEAFF.